This T cell receptor beta chain was captured by sequencing in a study of identifying expanded T cells in peripheral blood. The CDR3 length is 14 residues. Trimming cost V 6 bases and J 4 bases, with 16 bases left between them. CDR1 and CDR2 (germline): WNHNN, SYGVQD (reference sequence). Notes on the study in general: Across healthy donors, higher total template counts meant significantly greater roughly 2-week count variance. Around 1.2 clones differed between technical replicates, versus 16.4 and 19 over time.

As regards this clone: Its antigen is currently unknown.

During the collection period, no donor immune events like infections were recorded. This table comes from immunoSEQ multiplex PCR, and its TCRdb copy is limited to in-frame clones, with some not included. The top ten clones hold roughly 6% of a sample with around 100,000 clones, around 90% of them seen once. The material sequenced was blood. The source of this sequence is a person aged 18-69 years in good health. The V call is TRBV10-1, the J call TRBJ2-7; tentatively, D is TRBD1 (5 bases). The CDR3 reads CASSLRPGPYEQYF. Here the CDR3 DNA reads TGCGCCAGCAGCCTTCGCCCAGGGCCGTACGAGCAGTACTTC.